The clone carrying this T cell receptor (beta chain) was counted ten times or more. Antigen: not known. V lost 5 bases and J 2 bases, leaving 14 bases between the germline ends. This CDR3 has 15 amino acids. Per the germline V gene, CDR1 is MDHEN and CDR2 is SYDVKM. Researchers amplified the TCR beta CDR3 regions from RNA transcripts. When the TCR CDR3 underwent first-round RT-PCR, the HTBI primer set was used. Each CDR3 protein gets one entry after TCRdb re-called the multiplex PCR reads with MiXCR. The sample yields around 690,000 distinct CDR3 sequences, roughly 20% seen once. Those patients with uncontrolled infection, other autoimmune disease, pregnancy or lactation were excluded. These data come from a study of T cells in Graves' hyperthyroidism and ophthalmopathy. Overall study results and limits: Classification by a 13 V-J model distinguished ophthalmopathy from stable hyperthyroidism. Most thyroid clonotypes with frequency above 0.001 were detected in blood.

Source material: blood. The sequence was collected from a man aged 30 to 45 with Graves' ophthalmopathy. The chain carries TRBV28 and TRBJ2-3; D is uncertain. The DNA of the CDR3 is TGTGCCAGCAGTCCTCCCGCGGAGCTCACAGATACGCAGTATTTT. It is translated as CASSPPAELTDTQYF.